This record looks at one T cell receptor beta chain sequence and its context. Its specific antigen is unknown. No base quality values were provided; no much bigger clone lies one nucleotide off. This entry belongs to a study of blood T cell repertoires in COVID-19 (dated by TCRdb to the early 2020s). Turning to the overall study: The collaborator samples originated in the United States, Italy and Spain and spanned the acute and convalescent phases of COVID-19. The sample metadata nearly always contained a de-identified subject ID, COVID-19 status, age in years and sex. The prospective study material was composed of cDNA or gDNA derived from T cells, B-cell-depleted T cells, or PBMCs. Samples came from the ongoing ImmuneRACE study (first 160 participants) plus 1,254 subjects from 6 global collaborators. The repertoires were released in a freely available public database meant as a resource for research on the immune response to SARS-CoV-2. The dataset comprised deeply sampled blood TCRbeta repertoires from subjects exposed to, actively infected with, or recovered from COVID-19. HLA class I and class II types, where available, came from metadata supplied by the sample provider rather than from assay-based typing.

The paper's findings and limits, for the study overall: The quantity of clinical and demographic metadata differed by source and by participant and was supplied without curation.

In the prospective study, participants were 18 to 89 years old, resided in approximately 22 geographic areas of the United States, and were enrolled through a virtual design. Cohort assignment in the prospective study relied on participant-reported clinical history from a screening survey and a study questionnaire. Recovered participants in ImmuneRACE Cohort 3 were defined as having two consecutive negative NP/OP PCR tests, clearance from a healthcare professional, or resolution of symptoms. In the prospective study, whole blood, serum and a nasopharyngeal or oropharyngeal swab were collected from each participant by mobile phlebotomists. Over a roughly two-month period, participants in the prospective study had the option of providing additional blood draws and questionnaires. Blood samples from the prospective study were shipped frozen or at room temperature prior to DNA extraction. TCRbeta CDR3 regions were amplified from genomic DNA by means of the immunoSEQ Assay, a bias-controlled multiplex PCR. Processing in the source paper ran as follows. Within the assay, amplification of reference gene primers was used to estimate how many nucleated cells each sample contained. To quantify the absolute abundance of each unique TCRbeta CDR3 rearrangement, sequence reads were collapsed and filtered. Productive Simpson clonality was computed per sample as the square root of Simpson's diversity index over productive rearrangements. TCRdb mirrors the immuneACCESS table, restricted to in-frame sequences. Some clones are absent from its copies; in checked studies, under half trace to an unresolved V gene, and the reason for the others is unknown. V, J and clone size derive from that table, while D and trimming were established from the DNA sequence. The sample records fewer than 350,000 clones, about 91% of which are singletons. The ten largest clonotypes hold approximately 9.8% of the sample.

Between the V and J ends, shortened by 4 bases and 1 base respectively, the junction contains 10 bases. Sequences SQVTM (CDR1) and ANQGSEA (CDR2) are obtained from the germline V gene. From cysteine to phenylalanine, the CDR3 is 13 amino acids long. Only the CDR3 part of the read is kept: 39 bases, read in frame from the first base. The sequence links TRBV29-1 to TRBJ1-1, with the D gene not clear enough to name. What was sequenced was PBMCs or T cells enriched from blood (not recorded which). This TCR was recovered from a woman aged 35 to 49 who had recovered from COVID-19. DNA sequence: TGCAGCGTTGCCCTTGGCGGGAACACTGAAGCTTTCTTT. Translated, it reads CSVALGGNTEAFF.